These T cell receptor beta chains were read from a single sample in a study of naive and memory T cell subsets. TCRdb passed the UMI-ligation and nested PCR reads through MiXCR, listing each CDR3 protein once. The sample carries 84,000 or so distinct CDR3 sequences, more than 6.5% recorded once. The sequencing input was central memory CD4+ T cells from blood. The receptors derive from a human donor in good health. Both conserved end residues are part of each CDR3. The order of the fields is V gene, J gene, clone size, CDR3 length, D gene, CDR3 DNA, CDR3 protein. A D gene is named only where the DNA matches it firmly. Part of the rows lack a size; the others show once, few, many or a class for expanded clones.

TRBV20-1	TRBJ2-3	many	17	NA	TGCAGTGCTAGAGAGGACAAATGGGGGCAGGTGGGAGATACGCAGTATTTT	CSAREDKWGQVGDTQYF
TRBV29-1	TRBJ2-3	few	15	TRBD2	TGCAGCGTTTCCGGACTAGCGGGAAGCACAGATACGCAGTATTTT	CSVSGLAGSTDTQYF
TRBV7-3	TRBJ2-7	many	15	NA	TGTGCCAGCAGCTTAACCCCTGAAAGGGCCTACGAGCAGTACTTC	CASSLTPERAYEQYF
TRBV5-1	TRBJ2-7	many	17	TRBD1	TGCGCCAGCAGCTTGGGTCCCTCTACCAGGGGGCCCTACGAGCAGTACTTC	CASSLGPSTRGPYEQYF
TRBV20-1	TRBJ1-2	few	13	NA	TGCAGTGCTACCCCCCCAGGGAGTGGTGGCTACACCTTC	CSATPPGSGGYTF
TRBV5-1	TRBJ2-3	NA	14	NA	TGCGCCAGCAGCTCACAGGGAGACACAGATACGCAGTATTTT	CASSSQGDTDTQYF
TRBV4-3	TRBJ2-3	few	17	TRBD2	TGCGCCAGCAGCCAAGACCCACTAGCGGGGGGCACAGATACGCAGTATTTT	CASSQDPLAGGTDTQYF
TRBV29-1	TRBJ2-4	many	15	NA	TGCAGCGTTGAAGTTGAGGGTACGACCAAAAACATTCAGTACTTC	CSVEVEGTTKNIQYF
TRBV6-6	TRBJ2-1	NA	14	NA	TGTGCCAGCAGTCCCAACTCCCTTTACAATGAGCAGTTCTTC	CASSPNSLYNEQFF
TRBV2	TRBJ2-1	NA	12	NA	TGTGCCAGCAGTGAATTAGGAAGGGGGCAGTTCTTC	CASSELGRGQFF
TRBV18	TRBJ2-7	NA	13	NA	TGTGCCAGCTCCCCGGACAGATACTACGAGCAGTACTTC	CASSPDRYYEQYF
TRBV28	TRBJ2-7	NA	14	TRBD2	TGTGCCAGCAGTTCAGCGGGGGGGCGCTACGAGCAGTACTTC	CASSSAGGRYEQYF
TRBV29-1	TRBJ2-1	many	14	NA	TGCAGCGTTGAGATCGTTAGAGCAAACAATGAGCAGTTCTTC	CSVEIVRANNEQFF
TRBV18	TRBJ2-7	few	16	TRBD2	TGTGCCAGCTCACCACTGACTAGCGGGAACCGCTACGAGCAGTACTTC	CASSPLTSGNRYEQYF
TRBV29-1	TRBJ1-2	many	14	NA	TGCAGCGTTGAGTTCTTCCCACGGTCCGGGGGCTACACCTTC	CSVEFFPRSGGYTF
TRBV12-3/TRBV12-4	TRBJ2-1	few	15	NA	TGTGCCAGCAGTTTCCGCCAGGTTGACAACAATGAGCAGTTCTTC	CASSFRQVDNNEQFF
TRBV5-1	TRBJ1-2	many	12	NA	TGCGCCAGCTCAGACAGCGGGGGAGGCTACACCTTC	CASSDSGGGYTF
TRBV10-1	TRBJ1-3	NA	18	NA	TGCGCCAGCACCCCGGTTGGGGAGCCATTATTCTCTGGAAACACCATATATTTT	CASTPVGEPLFSGNTIYF
TRBV11-2	TRBJ2-2	NA	14	NA	TGTGCCAGCAGCGGAAGCGTTTACACCGGGGAGCTGTTTTTT	CASSGSVYTGELFF
TRBV27	TRBJ2-7	few	14	NA	TGTGCCAGCAGTTTAAATCCCAGGGGAGGCGAGCAGTACTTC	CASSLNPRGGEQYF
TRBV18	TRBJ1-1	many	14	NA	TGTGCCAGCTCACCCTCACAGAAGAACACTGAAGCTTTCTTT	CASSPSQKNTEAFF
TRBV4-2	TRBJ1-5	few	15	TRBD1	TGTGCCAGCAGCCAATTCAGGGGGATCCGTCAGCCCCAGCATTTT	CASSQFRGIRQPQHF
TRBV28	TRBJ2-3	NA	17	TRBD2	TGTGCCAGCAGGTGGGCTGGCGCGCGGGGGGACACAGATACGCAGTATTTT	CASRWAGARGDTDTQYF
TRBV6-6	TRBJ2-7	many	14	NA	TGTGCCAGCAGTTACACGGGGGCAGGGCACGAGCAGTACTTC	CASSYTGAGHEQYF
TRBV12-3/TRBV12-4	TRBJ1-1	few	18	NA	TGTGCCAGCAGTTTACAGGTCGGGTCGAGGGGTGGAGGCACTGAAGCTTTCTTT	CASSLQVGSRGGGTEAFF
TRBV12-3/TRBV12-4	TRBJ2-1	many	15	TRBD1	TGTGCCAGCAGTCCCAGGGGGAACGCCTACAATGAGCAGTTCTTC	CASSPRGNAYNEQFF
TRBV28	TRBJ1-1	many	14	TRBD1	TGTGCCAGCAGTTCAGGGGGCAGACCCCCTGAAGCTTTCTTT	CASSSGGRPPEAFF
TRBV7-9	TRBJ2-3	many	16	TRBD2	TGTGCCAGCAGCACCCGGCCGGGACTAGCGACAGATACGCAGTATTTT	CASSTRPGLATDTQYF
TRBV7-3	TRBJ1-1	many	13	NA	TGTGCCAGCAGCTGGTCCGTGAACACTGAAGCTTTCTTT	CASSWSVNTEAFF
TRBV28	TRBJ2-7	many	14	NA	TGTGCCAGCAGTGGACCGGGGGCCTCCTACGAGCAGTACTTC	CASSGPGASYEQYF
TRBV20-1	TRBJ1-6	many	12	NA	TGCAGTGCGGGACTTTCATATTCACCCCTCCACTTT	CSAGLSYSPLHF
TRBV24-1	TRBJ1-2	few	15	TRBD1	TGTGCCACCAGTGATACGGGACAGGGAACCTATGGCTACACCTTC	CATSDTGQGTYGYTF
TRBV20-1	TRBJ1-1	many	15	NA	TGCAGTGCTAGTGGGGGGGGGTATACGGCCCCGAAAGCTTTCTTT	CSASGGGYTAPKAFF
TRBV28	TRBJ1-1	many	14	TRBD1	TGTGCCAGCAGACAGGGGCGAGTGAACACTGAAGCTTTCTTT	CASRQGRVNTEAFF
TRBV7-9	TRBJ2-1	many	13	NA	TGTGCCAGCAGCCATTCGGGCAGGAATGAGCAGTTCTTC	CASSHSGRNEQFF
TRBV12-3/TRBV12-4	TRBJ2-1	NA	15	NA	TGTGCCAGCAGTTTATCTGGGGGGCGGTACAATGAGCAGTTCTTC	CASSLSGGRYNEQFF
TRBV5-1	TRBJ1-4	NA	15	NA	TGCGCCAGCAGCTTGACGACCCTCCAAGATGAAAAACTGTTTTTT	CASSLTTLQDEKLFF
TRBV7-2	TRBJ2-1	many	14	NA	TGTGCCAGCAGCTTAGCGGGGATTAACAATGAGCAGTTCTTC	CASSLAGINNEQFF
TRBV29-1	TRBJ2-3	NA	15	TRBD2	TGCAGCGTCCAAGGGACTAGCGGGAGGACAGATACGCAGTATTTT	CSVQGTSGRTDTQYF
TRBV20-1	TRBJ2-1	many	13	TRBD1	TGCAGTGCAAGTAGGACAGGCTACAATGAGCAGTTCTTC	CSASRTGYNEQFF
TRBV28	TRBJ2-1	few	14	NA	TGTGCCAGCAGTTTCAGGAGGGTGGGAGGTGAGCAGTTCTTC	CASSFRRVGGEQFF
TRBV27	TRBJ1-1	many	16	NA	TGTGCCAGCAGTTTATCACCCGGCGGGGGTCGGACTGAAGCTTTCTTT	CASSLSPGGGRTEAFF
TRBV7-9	TRBJ2-1	many	20	TRBD2	TGTGCCAGCAGCTTACGGTTTGGGGTCGCAAGCGGGAGTCTCTACAATGAGCAGTTCTTC	CASSLRFGVASGSLYNEQFF
TRBV27	TRBJ1-6	many	16	NA	TGTGCCAGCAGTCCACCCACGACAGGTCGAGGTTCACCCCTCCACTTT	CASSPPTTGRGSPLHF
TRBV29-1	TRBJ1-2	many	14	NA	TGCAGCGTTGGGGGGTTACAGGGCAACTATGGCTACACCTTC	CSVGGLQGNYGYTF
TRBV20-1	TRBJ2-2	NA	14	NA	TGCAGTGCCCCGAGACCGGGGGAAGGCGGGGAGCTGTTTTTT	CSAPRPGEGGELFF
TRBV11-2	TRBJ2-2	few	19	NA	TGTGCCAGCAGCTTTTACATCCGGGACACTAAGACGAACACCGGGGAGCTGTTTTTT	CASSFYIRDTKTNTGELFF
TRBV2	TRBJ1-1	many	14	NA	TGTGCCAGCAGTTTCAGGGGTTTGAACACTGAAGCTTTCTTT	CASSFRGLNTEAFF
TRBV18	TRBJ1-2	many	13	TRBD1	TGTGCCAGCTCACCAGGGACAGTTTATGGCTACACCTTC	CASSPGTVYGYTF
TRBV28	TRBJ2-1	few	16	TRBD1	TGTGCCAGCAGTCCACCTCCGGGGACAGGGTCCAATGAGCAGTTCTTC	CASSPPPGTGSNEQFF
TRBV7-2	TRBJ2-1	many	15	NA	TGTGCCAGCAGCACCACTTGGAGCTCCTACAATGAGCAGTTCTTC	CASSTTWSSYNEQFF
TRBV7-2	TRBJ1-2	few	15	NA	TGTGCCAGCAGCTCAACCCCAGGGGTGCCGTATGGCTACACCTTC	CASSSTPGVPYGYTF
TRBV7-8	TRBJ1-1	many	16	TRBD1	TGTGCCAGCAGCCCTCGACAGGGGACGGCGGGGACTGAAGCTTTCTTT	CASSPRQGTAGTEAFF
TRBV9	TRBJ1-1	many	11	NA	TGTGCCAGCATAGGATTTAGTGAAGCTTTCTTT	CASIGFSEAFF
TRBV10-3	TRBJ2-5	many	18	TRBD2	TGTGCCATCAGTGAGCCCCCAGGACTAGCGGGGGGGCAAGAGACCCAGTACTTC	CAISEPPGLAGGQETQYF
TRBV15	TRBJ1-6	many	13	NA	TGTGCCACCAGCAGAGATGGTAATTCACCCCTCCACTTT	CATSRDGNSPLHF
TRBV7-3	TRBJ2-3	NA	14	TRBD2	TGTGCCAGCAGCTTGAATAGCGGGGAGGATACGCAGTATTTT	CASSLNSGEDTQYF
TRBV20-1	TRBJ2-1	few	15	TRBD1	TGCAGTGCTAGCCATCCGGGACAGGGGGCCAATGAGCAGTTCTTC	CSASHPGQGANEQFF
TRBV6-6	TRBJ2-1	NA	13	NA	TGTGCCAGCAGTTACGGGGGGGCAAAGGAGCAGTTCTTC	CASSYGGAKEQFF
TRBV5-6	TRBJ2-3	many	13	NA	TGTGCCAGCAGCCCTTCGGGGGCAGATACGCAGTATTTT	CASSPSGADTQYF